The rows below give T cell receptor beta chains drawn from one sample of a study of CD8 T cells in ankylosing spondylitis. TCRdb analysed the 5' RACE reads with MiXCR anew, one entry per CDR3 protein. Here the sample spans about 64,000 distinct CDR3 sequences, 6.2% being singletons. Sequences were obtained from synovial fluid, either unsorted or a sorted T cell fraction (not recorded which). These receptors originate from a male donor with ankylosing spondylitis. Each CDR3 is given without its conserved first and last residue.

TRBV11-2,ASSRRETQGWRNTEAF
TRBV7-2,ASSLAGAYEQY
TRBV19,ASTPQGAYYGYT
TRBV28,ASRGPLDEQY
TRBV24-1,ATSDRDGARVWDEQF
TRBV18,ASSPPGGELINIQY
TRBV11-3,ASSSSRLLQF
TRBV13,ASSLGVLTSGTGELF
TRBV6-1,ASSETKTYNEQF
TRBV7-6,ASSEGGGSNQPQH
TRBV29-1,SVESWPPEAF